This T cell receptor (beta chain) derives from a study of graft-versus-host responses after intestinal transplantation (dated by TCRdb to about 2021). At the level of the whole study: Multivisceral, liver-intestinal, or isolated intestinal transplants were received by the recipients. All recipients received anti-thymocyte globulin induction followed by maintenance tacrolimus and steroids for approximately 3 years. Bulk TCR-beta CDR3 sequencing was used to track graft-versus-host and host-versus-graft alloreactive T cell clones in the graft, circulation and bone marrow after intestinal transplantation. To identify alloreactive clones, pre-transplant mixed lymphocyte reaction products were sequenced and compared with unstimulated pre-transplant donor and recipient T cells. Of the 20 to 30 intestinal transplant recipients enrolled in the cohort, one of whom was a retransplant, a few patients without pretransplant specimens were excluded. A peak of at least 4% donor T cells among recipient peripheral blood mononuclear cells was the definition used for donor T cell macrochimerism. Samples from three later patients were sequenced in-house on an Illumina MiSeq with MiXCR processing rather than by the commercial service.

This sample's time point label indicates: cells obtained before transplantation from donor or recipient. CD3+CD4+ and CD3+CD8+ populations were FACS-sorted from unstimulated pre-transplant donor and recipient cells taken from spleen or lymph nodes. What the study reported, not specific to this receptor: The conclusions were limited by the relatively low number and heterogeneity of the intestinal transplant patients. Early after transplant, declines in HvG clones were associated with peak levels of circulating GvH clones. GvH clones were detected in recipient bone marrow, and some appeared earlier in ileal mucosa or blood, consistent with an intestinal mucosal origin. Patients with donor T cell macrochimerism had high GvH to HvG T cell clonal ratios in their allografts.

As to this clone: Its antigen is currently not known. Base qualities are missing; no much larger clone stands one base away.

Library construction relied on the immunoSEQ multiplex PCR assay. In most patients, genomic DNA was isolated using the Qiagen DNeasy Blood and Tissue Kit and sent frozen to Adaptive Biotechnologies for TCR sequencing. For most patients, genomic DNA was subjected to high-throughput TCR-beta CDR3 sequencing by Adaptive Biotechnologies. Turning to the authors' computational methods: Adaptive's ImmunoSEQ software was the source of the TCR sequencing data for 18 patients, while a few other patients were processed with MiXCR and VDJtools. To correct CD4 versus CD8 sorting errors, any sequence found in both subsets at a frequency ratio below 5:1 was removed. Because the origin of CDR3 nucleotide sequences shared between donor and recipient could not be assigned, those sequences were removed. To count as alloreactive, a clone needed at least 2-fold expansion over unstimulated cells and a minimum CFSE-low frequency of 0.002% (template counts) or 0.001% (read counts). A clone was considered mappable if detected in the sequenced pre-transplant spleen, lymph node, or MLR CFSE-low populations of the donor or recipient. The cumulative frequency of alloreactive clones was calculated as a percentage of all sequences, weighted by copy number. Not all clones reach the TCRdb copy of this immuneACCESS table, which keeps in-frame sequences only. Checked studies attribute under half of the gap to unresolved V genes and leave the rest unexplained. For V, J and clone size, that table is used; D and trimming come from the DNA. The sample profile shows 85,000 to 90,000 clones; 92% of them were found once. The ten largest clones take up about 0.3% of the sample.

Material: unstimulated CD4+ T cells sorted from spleen or lymph node cells, obtained before intestinal transplant. The receptor was isolated from a human donor who received an intestinal transplant.

The DNA sequence is as follows: TGTGCCAGTAGTATTAAGCGCGTATCCTACAATGAGCAGTTCTTC. Its coded protein is CASSIKRVSYNEQFF. This chain joins TRBV19 to TRBJ2-1; the D segment cannot be called with confidence. Trimming at the junction amounts to 3 bases on V and 1 base on J, and the germline ends lie 10 bases apart. Taken from the germline V gene (reference sequence), the CDR1 and CDR2 loops are LNHDA and SQIVND. Counted from cysteine to phenylalanine, this CDR3 has 15 amino acids. Just CDR3 DNA is preserved here, 45 bases in frame from base 1.